The rows below give T cell receptor beta chains drawn from one sample of a study of Ad26.COV2.S vaccination and SARS-CoV-2 variants. TCRdb's table, derived via immunoSEQ multiplex PCR, lists solely in-frame clones and lacks some. The sample has 75,000 to 100,000 clones, 82% seen once; the top ten hold approximately 16%. The source was peripheral blood, collected after recovery from COVID-19. Source of these receptors: a human donor who had recovered from COVID-19. CDR3s include the opening cysteine and the closing phenylalanine or tryptophan.

V,J,CDR3
TRBV5-4,TRBJ2-7,CASSSLQLGPYEQYF
TRBV7-2,TRBJ1-2,CASSLSGSNYGYTF
TRBV6-6,TRBJ1-5,CASSLGQGGLQPQHF
TRBV28,TRBJ2-3,CASSPPRITDTQYF
TRBV27,TRBJ2-1,CASSREGLNNEQFF
TRBV19,TRBJ2-5,CASSPSVSETQYF
TRBV27,TRBJ1-5,CASSPRLGAHQPQHF
TRBV19,TRBJ1-2,CASSAPRHPEDYGYTF
TRBV28,TRBJ2-1,CASSQSGRAYNEQFF
TRBV5-4,TRBJ2-3,CASSQTRTSDRSTDTQYF
TRBV23-1,TRBJ2-5,CASSHGWARGETQYF
TRBV25-1,TRBJ2-7,CASSSLVSSYEQYF
TRBV7-9,TRBJ1-1,CASSSDSPVAFF
TRBV3-1/TRBV3-2,TRBJ2-7,CASSPGVAGPYEQYF
TRBV7-2,TRBJ2-5,CASSQPGTGPETQYF
TRBV5-1,TRBJ2-3,CASSPSASTDTQYF
TRBV12-3/TRBV12-4,TRBJ1-2,CASRPGQGRSYTF
TRBV15,TRBJ1-2,CATSIKREDGYTF
TRBV27,TRBJ2-2,CASRITGEGGELFF
TRBV6-5,TRBJ2-7,CASSYSAGGSSYEQYF
TRBV7-2,TRBJ2-1,CASSVSSGGYNEQFF
TRBV5-5,TRBJ1-1,CASSLGGNTEAFF
TRBV9,TRBJ1-4,CASSVQGGTNEKLFF
TRBV15,TRBJ1-1,CATSGTASMNTEAFF
TRBV28,TRBJ2-1,CASSLLQGNKFF
TRBV28,TRBJ1-1,CASSLDLNTEAFF
TRBV7-9,TRBJ2-6,CASSPGQSSGANVLTF
TRBV12-3/TRBV12-4,TRBJ1-5,CASSLGDNQPQHF
TRBV7-9,TRBJ1-1,CASSLGQGLDTEAFF
TRBV7-2,TRBJ1-5,CASSLAGSNQPQHF
TRBV18,TRBJ2-3,CASSLGLAGGTDTQYF
TRBV2,TRBJ2-5,CASSGGWRETQYF
TRBV4-3,TRBJ1-4,CASSQSRAGEKLFF
TRBV29-1,TRBJ1-3,CSGTMTGNTIYF
TRBV7-9,TRBJ2-1,CASSLVGRPYNEQFF
TRBV14,TRBJ1-2,CASSQTQGVYGYTF
TRBV11-2,TRBJ2-7,CASSRVEKSYEQYF
TRBV5-1,TRBJ2-1,CASSPTGGRFDEQFF
TRBV28,TRBJ2-7,CASSFIRADPYEQYF